These 25 T cell receptor beta chains came from one sample sequenced in a study of breast tumors, draining lymph nodes, adjacent tissues. Each CDR3 protein is one row after TCRdb ran MiXCR on the multiplex PCR reads. This table has about 46,000 distinct CDR3 sequences, approximately 22% appearing once. What was sequenced was breast tumor tissue. These receptors all stem from a female donor with breast cancer. Some clones in this sample may be carry-over from other donors' samples.

This clonotype was counted ten times or more. The chain combines TRBV6-6 with TRBJ2-7; no definite D call. Between the trimmed V and J ends, which lost 6 bases and 2 bases, there was a span of 11 bases. From germline, CDR1 is MNHNY and CDR2 SVGAGI (reference sequence). The CDR3 consists of 13 residues. The CDR3 nucleotides read TGTGCCAGCAGGGGCGACTTGCCCTACGAGCAGTACTTC. This codes for CASRGDLPYEQYF.

Remarks on this clonotype: Since a much larger clone is just one base distant, this may be a read error. The chain is built from TRBV9 and TRBJ2-3, with 9 bases fitting TRBD2. Looked up from germline, CDR1 is SGDLS and CDR2 is YYNGEE. The CDR3 extends over 14 amino acids. J lost 5 bases, V lost 4 bases, and 5 bases had no gene match. CDR3 protein: CASSIGLARDTQYF. The CDR3 DNA reads as TGTGCCAGCAGCATCGGACTAGCGAGAGATACGCAGTATTTT. The full variable domain, completed using reference TRBV9 and TRBJ2-3, is DSGVTQTPKHLITATGQRVTLRCSPRSGDLSVYWYQQSLDQGLQFLIQYYNGEERAKGNILERFSAQQFPDLHSELNLSSLELGDSALYFCASSIGLARDTQYFGPGTRLTVL.

This sequence joins TRBV5-4 and TRBJ1-1; no reliable D call. CDR1 is SGHNT and CDR2 is YYREEE in the germline V gene (reference sequence). The CDR3 covers 13 residues. Trimming pared 2 bases from V and 6 bases from J, leaving 11 bases between. Written as DNA, the CDR3 is TGTGCCAGCAGCTTCGGGCAGTCTCCTGAAGCTTTCTTT. The encoded protein is CASSFGQSPEAFF. The whole variable domain, remainder taken from reference TRBV5-4 and TRBJ1-1, is ETGVTQSPTHLIKTRGQQVTLRCSSQSGHNTVSWYQQALGQGPQFIFQYYREEENGRGNFPPRFSGLQFPNYSSELNVNALELDDSALYLCASSFGQSPEAFFGQGTRLTVV.

There are many counts of this clonotype. The chain links TRBV24-1 to TRBJ2-2; TRBD2 might be the D (6 bases). The CDR3 length is 15 residues. Germline V gene sequence: CDR1 KGHDR, CDR2 SFDVKD. V lost 4 bases and J 6 bases, leaving 14 bases between the germline ends. DNA for the CDR3: TGTGCCACCAGTGACCTCCGGAGGGGAGCCGGGGAGCTGTTTTTT. Translation: CATSDLRRGAGELFF.

This clonotype was seen many times. The rearrangement links TRBV5-5 to TRBJ1-2, with 7 bases lining up with TRBD1. CDR1 SGHKS and CDR2 YYEKEE come from the germline V gene (reference sequence). The CDR3 length is 17 residues. The ends lost 0 bases at V and 8 bases at J; junction bases unmatched: 16. The CDR3 nucleotides are TGTGCCAGCAGCTTGGCCGTTAGAACAGGGGAGTCGGGAGGCTACACCTTC. Translation: CASSLAVRTGESGGYTF.

In its sample, this clonotype was seen many times. The V gene is TRBV6-1, the J gene TRBJ1-5; D ambiguous. V gave up 6 bases and J gave up 0 bases, with 12 bases separating them. Germline V CDR1 and CDR2: MNHNS, SASEGT. There are 15 residues in the CDR3. This CDR3 reads CASRVTRASNQPQHF. CDR3 in DNA: TGTGCCAGCAGAGTTACACGAGCTAGCAATCAGCCCCAGCATTTT.

This clonotype has a count of ten or more. The chain uses TRBV6-1 and TRBJ1-2; no firm D call. CDR3 length: 10 amino acids. Germline V gene sequence: CDR1 MNHNS, CDR2 SASEGT. The germline V and J ends were trimmed by 1 base and 8 bases, with 2 bases remaining between them. CDR3 region: CASSEGGYTF. As DNA, the CDR3 is TGTGCCAGCAGTGAAGGGGGCTACACCTTC.

This clonotype was seen repeatedly, ten times or more. V usage is TRBV14 and J usage is TRBJ2-6; D possibly uses TRBD1 or TRBD2 (5 bases each). Trimming shortened V by 5 bases and J by 5 bases, and 16 bases separated the two germline ends. CDR1 SGHDN and CDR2 FVKESK come from the germline V gene. The CDR3 extends over 16 amino acids. CDR3 DNA sequence: TGTGCCAGCAGCACTCTCGAGGGGCGCTGGGCCAACGTCCTGACTTTC. Protein product: CASSTLEGRWANVLTF.

This clonotype was observed at least ten times. V usage is TRBV5-5 and J usage is TRBJ1-2; 7 positions agree with TRBD1. Germline trimming cut 5 bases from V and 0 bases from J; bases unmatched to any gene: 10. The CDR3 sequence is 16 residues long. From germline, CDR1 is SGHKS and CDR2 YYEKEE (reference sequence). CDR3 DNA sequence: TGTGCCAGCAGTCGCCACGGGACAGATCCTAACTATGGCTACACCTTC. Translated: CASSRHGTDPNYGYTF.

This clonotype occurred a few times. The chain is built from TRBV2 and TRBJ2-5, with D perhaps matching TRBD2 (5 bases). The V and J ends lost 4 bases and 7 bases respectively, with 7 bases between them. The CDR3 contains 11 residues. Germline V lookup: CDR1 SNHLY, CDR2 FYNNEI. The CDR3 region is CASSGEGTQYF. The CDR3 DNA reads as TGTGCCAGCAGTGGTGAGGGGACCCAGTACTTC.

Points on this clonotype: A much larger clone differs by one base, so this may be a read error. The chain combines TRBV7-9 with TRBJ2-2; 7 bases are a match to TRBD2. The length of the CDR3 is 14 residues. Per the germline V gene, CDR1 is SEHNR and CDR2 is FQNEAQ (reference sequence). V lost 10 bases and J lost 0; bases outside the gene matches: 5. The CDR3 DNA reads as TGTGCCACCGTGGGACTAACGAACACCGGGGAGCTGTTTTTT. Protein sequence: CATVGLTNTGELFF.

In its sample, this clonotype was seen many times. The chain joins TRBV20-1 to TRBJ2-5; 8 positions agree with TRBD1. V was clipped by 3 bases and J by 5 bases; unmatched bases: 5. The germline V gene encodes CDR1 DFQATT and CDR2 SNEGSKA (reference sequence). This CDR3 is built from 13 residues. CDR3 nucleotides: TGCAGTGCTAGGCCCAGGGGGCGGGAGACCCAGTACTTC. Its translation: CSARPRGRETQYF.

At least ten counts were recorded for this clonotype. The rearrangement links TRBV18 to TRBJ2-7, with 10 positions matching TRBD1. V lost 0 bases, J lost 4 bases, and 6 bases stayed unmatched. Germline values: CDR1 KGHSH, CDR2 LQKENI. This CDR3 spans 16 amino acids. CDR3 coding DNA: TGTGCCAGCTCACCACCCGGGACAGGGGTCCTATACGAGCAGTACTTC. It codes for CASSPPGTGVLYEQYF. Based on the CDR3 plus reference TRBV18 and TRBJ2-7, the full variable domain is NAGVMQNPRHLVRRRGQEARLRCSPMKGHSHVYWYRQLPEEGLKFMVYLQKENIIDESGMPKERFSAEFPKEGPSILRIQQVVRGDSAAYFCASSPPGTGVLYEQYFGPGTRLTVT.

In this sample, this clonotype turned up a few times. The CDR3 region has the DNA TGCAGCGTTAAGGCAAGCGGATACAATGAGCAGTTCTTC. Protein product: CSVKASGYNEQFF. V and J are TRBV29-1 and TRBJ2-1; D might be TRBD2 (5 bases). The germline V gene has CDR1 SQVTM and CDR2 ANQGSEA. Trimming pared 5 bases from V and 4 bases from J, leaving 12 bases between. The CDR3 loop spans 13 amino acids.

In its sample, this clonotype was seen many times. The chain combines TRBV2 with TRBJ2-7, with D perhaps matching TRBD2 (5 bases). CDR3 length: 14 amino acids. V shed 7 bases and J shed 3 bases, with 16 bases lying between them. Germline CDR1 reads SNHLY; CDR2 reads FYNNEI. The CDR3: CASIVGLTSYEQYF. CDR3 nucleotide sequence: TGTGCCAGCATTGTAGGACTTACCAGCTACGAGCAGTACTTC.

In its sample, this clonotype was seen many times. The chain links TRBV12-3 or TRBV12-4 to TRBJ1-6, with D hard to call. Trimming shortened V by 6 bases and J by 10 bases, and 16 bases separated the two germline ends. The CDR3 runs to 14 residues. CDR3 loop: CASSPNDGLSPLHF. As DNA, the CDR3 is TGTGCCAGCAGCCCAAACGACGGCCTGTCACCCCTCCACTTT.

This clonotype was detected ten times or more. This chain joins TRBV11-3 and TRBJ2-2, with 8 bases identical to TRBD2. V lost 5 bases to trimming and J lost 6 bases; unmatched junction nucleotides: 8. CDR1 and CDR2 from the germline V gene are SGHNT and YENEEA. The CDR3 has 15 residues. In nucleotides, the CDR3 is TGTGCCAGCAGCCCAACTAGCGGAGAGGCCGGGGAGCTGTTTTTT. Its translation is CASSPTSGEAGELFF.

As to this clonotype: Possible read error: a much larger clone is one base away. The CDR3 DNA sequence: TGTGCCAGCAGTTTGGCGGGAACCCACGGGGAGCTGTTTTTT. This encodes CASSLAGTHGELFF. This chain connects TRBV6-5 to TRBJ2-2, with D possibly being TRBD2 (6 bases). V lost 4 bases and J 7 bases, leaving 13 bases between the germline ends. The CDR3 is 14 amino acids. CDR1 MNHEY and CDR2 SVGAGI come from the germline V gene.

This clonotype was counted between two and nine times. The chain recombines TRBV6-1 with TRBJ1-1; no definite D call. The CDR3 consists of 12 residues. Trimming stripped 2 bases from V and 9 bases from J, with 10 bases between. CDR1 is MNHNS, CDR2 SASEGT, per germline. The CDR3 protein is CASSEIGSKAFF. The CDR3 nucleotides are TGTGCCAGCAGTGAAATAGGGTCTAAAGCTTTCTTT.

This clonotype occurred many times. The V call is TRBV4-2, the J call TRBJ2-2, with D maybe TRBD2 (7 bases). The CDR3 has 18 amino acids. Germline assignment: CDR1 LGHNA and CDR2 YNFKEQ. Trimming took off 0 bases at V and 3 bases at J, with 17 bases between the two ends. In nucleotides, the CDR3 is TGTGCCAGCAGCCAAGAGGGGGCGGGGGCACATCACACCGGGGAGCTGTTTTTT. It yields the protein CASSQEGAGAHHTGELFF.

This clonotype is deemed medium-sized (0.01 to 0.1%). This chain connects TRBV10-3 to TRBJ1-6; D remains unclear. The CDR3 contains 14 residues. Germline lookup yields CDR1 ENHRY and CDR2 SYGVKD. Trimming cost V 3 bases and J 10 bases, with 13 bases left between them. CDR3 sequence: CAISDFGERSPLHF. The DNA of the CDR3 is TGTGCCATCAGTGATTTCGGGGAGAGATCACCCCTCCACTTT.

This clonotype has a count of ten or more. The chain is built from TRBV7-2 and TRBJ2-2; D remains unclear. The CDR3 length is 14 residues. Germline assignment: CDR1 SGHTA and CDR2 FQGNSA. Trimming took off 6 bases at V and 4 bases at J, with 12 bases between the two ends. CDR3 in amino acids: CASRSSLATGELFF. The CDR3 nucleotides read TGTGCCAGCAGAAGTTCGCTCGCCACCGGGGAGCTGTTTTTT. Full variable domain (missing parts from reference TRBV7-2 and TRBJ2-2): GAGVSQSPSNKVTEKGKDVELRCDPISGHTALYWYRQSLGQGLEFLIYFQGNSAPDKSGLPSDRFSAERTGGSVSTLTIQRTQQEDSAVYLCASRSSLATGELFFGEGSRLTVL.

In its sample, this clonotype was seen many times. The rearrangement uses TRBV28 and TRBJ1-6; the D gene is possibly TRBD1 (5 bases). V was trimmed by 5 bases and J by 5 bases, leaving 13 bases between them. This CDR3 region has 15 residues. Looked up from germline, CDR1 is MDHEN and CDR2 is SYDVKM. CDR3 region: CASSRIDSNNSPLHF. CDR3 sequence (DNA): TGTGCCAGCAGTCGGATTGACAGTAATAATTCACCCCTCCACTTT. Combining the CDR3 with reference TRBV28 and TRBJ1-6 gives the whole variable domain DVKVTQSSRYLVKRTGEKVFLECVQDMDHENMFWYRQDPGLGLRLIYFSYDVKMKEKGDIPEGYSVSREKKERFSLILESASTNQTSMYLCASSRIDSNNSPLHFGNGTRLTVT.

This clonotype has at least ten counts. The chain has TRBV6-4 and TRBJ2-1; D ambiguous. There are 13 residues in the CDR3. The V gene lost 2 bases and the J gene lost 5 bases, with 7 bases spanning the gap. The V gene's germline CDR1 is MRHNA and CDR2 SNTAGT. This chain's CDR3 is CASSDEVNNEQFF. The CDR3 coding sequence is TGTGCCAGCAGTGACGAGGTAAACAATGAGCAGTTCTTC.

Ten or more counts support this clonotype. The V call is TRBV6-6, the J call TRBJ2-7; D ambiguous. In germline, CDR1 is MNHNY, CDR2 SVGAGI (reference sequence). The CDR3 is 13 amino acids. The germline V and J ends were trimmed by 6 bases and 5 bases, with 14 bases remaining between them. In DNA form, the CDR3 reads TGTGCCAGCAGGTCCGCACTTTTCGACGAGCAGTACTTC. Its protein product is CASRSALFDEQYF.